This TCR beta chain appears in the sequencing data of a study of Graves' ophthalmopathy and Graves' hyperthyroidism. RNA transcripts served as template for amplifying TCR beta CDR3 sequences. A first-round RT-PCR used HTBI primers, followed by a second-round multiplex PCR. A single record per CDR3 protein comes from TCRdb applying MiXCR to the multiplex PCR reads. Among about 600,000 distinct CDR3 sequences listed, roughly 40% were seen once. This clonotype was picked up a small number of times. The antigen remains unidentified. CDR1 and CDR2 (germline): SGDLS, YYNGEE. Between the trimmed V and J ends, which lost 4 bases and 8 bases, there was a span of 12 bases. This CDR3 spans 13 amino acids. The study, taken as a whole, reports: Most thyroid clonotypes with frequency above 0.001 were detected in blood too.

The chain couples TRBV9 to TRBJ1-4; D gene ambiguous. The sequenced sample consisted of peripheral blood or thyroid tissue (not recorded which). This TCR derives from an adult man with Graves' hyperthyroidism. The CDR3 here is CASSLGSREKLFF. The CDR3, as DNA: TGTGCCAGCAGCCTCGGGTCTCGGGAAAAACTGTTTTTT.